This T cell receptor beta chain was sequenced during a study of technical replicates of blood from a few donors. TCRdb keeps only in-frame clones here, not all; method: immunoSEQ multiplex PCR. In the table there are some 70,000 clones, 80% to 95% of which are singletons. The CDR3 covers 13 residues. Between the trimmed V and J ends, which lost 3 bases and 2 bases, there was a span of 6 bases. Germline CDR1 reads SEHNR; CDR2 reads FQNEAQ (reference sequence). The TCR was taken from a human donor in good health. Some clones in this sample may be carry-over from other donors' samples. The sequenced sample consisted of PBMCs. The rearrangement uses TRBV7-9 and TRBJ2-3; D not resolved. This chain's CDR3 is CASSLAATDTQYF. The CDR3 coding sequence is TGTGCCAGCAGCTTGGCCGCCACAGATACGCAGTATTTT.